Many counts were recorded for the clone carrying this T cell receptor (beta chain). As yet, its antigen is unknown. These data come from a study of T cell repertoires in cytomegalovirus infection. Across the study: Matching HLA type and CMV infection were both indicated by public TCR beta signatures.

Study-wide results and limits: People with CMV and the relevant HLA were identified by cumulative public TCR beta family frequency. Across the ex vivo response, the dominant clonotypes were HLA-C-restricted CMV-specific TCR beta clonotypes.

Using its own MiXCR run on the reads, TCRdb lists one record per CDR3 protein. The table has approximately 70,000 distinct CDR3 sequences, just under 4% seen once. The TCR was taken from a human donor in good health (CMV status not recorded). Some clones in this sample may be carry-over from other donors' samples. The sequencing input was PBMCs.

CDR3 bases: TGTGCCAGCAGCCTTAGCGTTTTGAACACCGGGGAGCTGTTTTTT. Encoded protein: CASSLSVLNTGELFF. The rearrangement joins TRBV7-2 to TRBJ2-2, with a possible D match to TRBD2 (5 bases). CDR1 SGHTA and CDR2 FQGNSA come from the germline V gene. Trimming stripped 5 bases from V and 1 base from J, with 11 bases between. The CDR3 contains 15 residues.